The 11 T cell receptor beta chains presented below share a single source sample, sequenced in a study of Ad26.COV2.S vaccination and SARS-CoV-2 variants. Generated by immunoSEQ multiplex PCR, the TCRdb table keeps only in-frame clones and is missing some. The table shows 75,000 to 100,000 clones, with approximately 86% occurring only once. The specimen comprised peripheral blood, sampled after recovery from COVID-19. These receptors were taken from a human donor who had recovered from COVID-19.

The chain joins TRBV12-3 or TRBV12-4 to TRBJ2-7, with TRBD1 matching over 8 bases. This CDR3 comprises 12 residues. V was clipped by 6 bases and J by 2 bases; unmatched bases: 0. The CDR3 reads CASRTGAYEQYF. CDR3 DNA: TGTGCCAGCAGGACAGGGGCCTACGAGCAGTACTTC.

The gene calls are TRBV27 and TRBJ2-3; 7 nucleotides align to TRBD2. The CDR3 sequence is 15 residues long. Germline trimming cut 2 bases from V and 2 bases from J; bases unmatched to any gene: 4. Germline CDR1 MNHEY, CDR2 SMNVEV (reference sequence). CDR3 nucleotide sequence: TGTGCCAGCAGTTTAGAGCGGGACCACACAGATACGCAGTATTTT. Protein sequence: CASSLERDHTDTQYF.

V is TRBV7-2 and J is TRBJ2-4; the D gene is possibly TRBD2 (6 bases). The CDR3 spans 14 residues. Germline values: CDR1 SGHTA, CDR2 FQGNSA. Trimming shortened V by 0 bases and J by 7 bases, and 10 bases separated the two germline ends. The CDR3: CASSLAGRGNIQYF. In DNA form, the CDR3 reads TGTGCCAGCAGCTTAGCTGGACGGGGGAACATTCAGTACTTC.

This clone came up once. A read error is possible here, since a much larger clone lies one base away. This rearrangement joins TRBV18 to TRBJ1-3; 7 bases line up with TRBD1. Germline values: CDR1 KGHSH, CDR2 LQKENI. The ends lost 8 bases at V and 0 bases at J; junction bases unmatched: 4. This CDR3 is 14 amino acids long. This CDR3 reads CASTSGGSGNTIYF. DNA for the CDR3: TGTGCCAGCACTTCAGGGGGCTCTGGAAACACCATATATTTT.

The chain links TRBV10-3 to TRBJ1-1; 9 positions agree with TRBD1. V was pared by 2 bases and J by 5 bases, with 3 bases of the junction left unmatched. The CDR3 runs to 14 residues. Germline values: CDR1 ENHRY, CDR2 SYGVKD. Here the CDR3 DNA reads TGTGCCATCAGTGAGACGGGACAGGGAACTGAAGCTTTCTTT. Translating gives CAISETGQGTEAFF.

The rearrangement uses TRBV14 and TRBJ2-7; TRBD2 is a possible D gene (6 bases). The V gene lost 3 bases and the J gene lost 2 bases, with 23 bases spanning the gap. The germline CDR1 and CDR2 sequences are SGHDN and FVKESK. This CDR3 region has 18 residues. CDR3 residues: CASSQENLFISGAYEQYF. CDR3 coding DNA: TGTGCCAGCAGCCAGGAGAACTTATTTATTTCGGGGGCCTACGAGCAGTACTTC.

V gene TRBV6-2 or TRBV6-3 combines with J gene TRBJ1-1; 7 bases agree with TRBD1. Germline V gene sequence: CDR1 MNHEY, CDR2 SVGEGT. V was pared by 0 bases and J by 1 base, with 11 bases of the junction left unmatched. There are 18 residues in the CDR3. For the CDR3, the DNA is TGTGCCAGCAGTTACTCGAACATGGGACAGCTAAAGAACACTGAAGCTTTCTTT. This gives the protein CASSYSNMGQLKNTEAFF.

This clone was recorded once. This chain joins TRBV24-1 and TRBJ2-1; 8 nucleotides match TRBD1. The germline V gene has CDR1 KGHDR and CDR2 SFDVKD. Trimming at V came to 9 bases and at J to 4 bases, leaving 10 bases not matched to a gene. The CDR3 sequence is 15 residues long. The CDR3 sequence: CATGGGQGAYNEQFF. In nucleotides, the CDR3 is TGTGCCACCGGCGGAGGGCAGGGGGCGTACAATGAGCAGTTCTTC.

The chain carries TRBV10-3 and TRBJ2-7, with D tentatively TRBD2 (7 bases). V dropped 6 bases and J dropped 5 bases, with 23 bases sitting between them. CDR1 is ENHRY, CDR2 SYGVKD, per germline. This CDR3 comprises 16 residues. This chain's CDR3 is CAISPQGGGRPDEQYF. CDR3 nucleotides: TGTGCCATCAGCCCACAGGGCGGCGGGAGACCAGACGAGCAGTACTTC.

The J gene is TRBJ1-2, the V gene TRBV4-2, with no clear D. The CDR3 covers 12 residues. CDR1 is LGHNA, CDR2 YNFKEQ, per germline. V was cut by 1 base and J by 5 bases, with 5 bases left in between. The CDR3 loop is CASSQAEYGYTF. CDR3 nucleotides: TGTGCCAGCAGCCAAGCTGAATATGGCTACACCTTC.

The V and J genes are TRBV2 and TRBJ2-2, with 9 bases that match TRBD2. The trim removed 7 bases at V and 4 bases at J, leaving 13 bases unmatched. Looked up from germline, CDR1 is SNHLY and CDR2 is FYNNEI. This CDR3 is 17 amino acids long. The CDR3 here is CASIRIGSGGTTGELFF. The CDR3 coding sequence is TGTGCCAGCATCAGGATAGGTAGCGGGGGAACCACCGGGGAGCTGTTTTTT.